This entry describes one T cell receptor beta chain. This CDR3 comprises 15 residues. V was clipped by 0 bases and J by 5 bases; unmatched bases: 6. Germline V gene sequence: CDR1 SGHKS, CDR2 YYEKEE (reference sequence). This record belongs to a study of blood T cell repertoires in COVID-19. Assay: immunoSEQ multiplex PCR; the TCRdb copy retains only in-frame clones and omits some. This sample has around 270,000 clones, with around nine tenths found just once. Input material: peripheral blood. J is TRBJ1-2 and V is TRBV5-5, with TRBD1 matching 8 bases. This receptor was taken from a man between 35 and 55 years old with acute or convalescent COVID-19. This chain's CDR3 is CASSLETGGGYGYTF. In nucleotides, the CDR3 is TGTGCCAGCAGCTTGGAAACAGGGGGAGGTTATGGCTACACCTTC.